The T cell receptor (beta chain) under discussion was sequenced for a study of blood T cell repertoires in COVID-19. Study at large: Sample material is recorded as cDNA or gDNA derived from T cells, B-cell-depleted T cells, or PBMCs.

CDR3 size: 13 residues. Germline CDR1 reads SNHLY; CDR2 reads FYNNEI. V was shortened by 7 bases and J by 0 bases, with 10 bases between the two germline ends. The assay was immunoSEQ multiplex PCR, and TCRdb's table has in-frame clones only and misses some. The data contain a few hundred thousand clones, roughly 90% of them singletons. The V call is TRBV2, the J call TRBJ2-7; a possible D gene is TRBD2 (5 bases). This TCR came from a woman in her twenties or thirties who had recovered from COVID-19. The sample taken for sequencing was PBMCs or T cells enriched from blood (not recorded which). CDR3 coding DNA: TGTGCCAGCATAGGACTGCGCTCCTACGAGCAGTACTTC. Protein: CASIGLRSYEQYF.